This T cell receptor (beta chain) is drawn from a study of cytomegalovirus exposure and HLA in healthy donors. Study-level points and caveats: The study put 160 or so TCR beta chains on its list as cytomegalovirus-associated. For most TCR beta V segments, an earlier analysis put the productive rate at about 87% or about 30% of the time. Despite most TCR sequences being rare, some public TCRs occurred in many donors.

Researchers ran the PCR with 60 Vbeta and 13 Jbeta primers. Data came from immunoSEQ multiplex PCR; TCRdb stores just in-frame clones and leaves some out. Seen here are roughly 150,000 clones, about 81% observed once, and the top ten hold 0.9% to 1%. On this clone itself: Its antigen is unidentified.

The CDR3 is 16 residues long. The ends lost 3 bases at V and 0 bases at J; junction bases unmatched: 5. Germline-derived CDR1 and CDR2 are MRHNA and SNTAGT. The sequenced material came from PBMCs. The chain recombines TRBV6-4 with TRBJ2-4; the match to TRBD1 covers 7 bases. The origin of this receptor is a girl aged 2-9 years in good health and CMV-seropositive. CDR3 DNA: TGTGCCAGCAGTGAACGACAGGGTCTAGCCAAAAACATTCAGTACTTC. Residues: CASSERQGLAKNIQYF.